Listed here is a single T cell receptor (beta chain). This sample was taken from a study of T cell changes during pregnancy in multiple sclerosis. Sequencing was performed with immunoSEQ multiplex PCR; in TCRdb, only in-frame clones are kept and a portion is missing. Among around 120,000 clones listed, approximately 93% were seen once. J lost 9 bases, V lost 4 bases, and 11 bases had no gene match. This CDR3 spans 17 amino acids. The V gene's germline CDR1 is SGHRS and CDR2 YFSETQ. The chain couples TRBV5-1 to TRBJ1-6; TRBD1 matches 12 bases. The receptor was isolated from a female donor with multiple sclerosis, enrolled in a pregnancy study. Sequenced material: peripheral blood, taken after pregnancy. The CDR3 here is CASSPSRDRGHISPLHF. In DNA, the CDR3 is TGCGCCAGCAGCCCGTCCCGGGACAGGGGGCATATTTCACCCCTCCACTTT. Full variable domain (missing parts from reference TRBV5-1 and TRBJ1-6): KAGVTQTPRYLIKTRGQQVTLSCSPISGHRSVSWYQQTPGQGLQFLFEYFSETQRNKGNFPGRFSGRQFSNSRSEMNVSTLELGDSALYLCASSPSRDRGHISPLHFGNGTRLTVT.